This T cell receptor (beta chain) was recorded in a study of technical replicates of blood from a few donors (TCRdb year 2017). The CDR3 covers 12 residues, taking in both the cysteine and the phenylalanine. Here the CDR3 DNA is all that survives: 36 bases in frame from base 1. V gives up 3 bases and J gives up 4 bases, and the segment between their germline ends measures 4 bases. CDR1 and CDR2, per the germline V gene (reference sequence), are MNHEY and SMNVEV. Libraries were prepared through the immunoSEQ multiplex PCR assay. Here the immuneACCESS table is served through TCRdb, limited to in-frame sequences with V and J called. Missing clones are a known gap in these copies; in checked studies unresolved V genes cover under half, and the rest lacks a known reason. The sample data list roughly 93,000 clones, and 95% of these were observed just once. Together, the top ten hold less than 0.25% of the sample.

Details on this clone: Its specific antigen is unknown. Base qualities were left out, and no much larger clone turns up one base away.

The clonotype was recovered from a human donor in good health. The sequencing sample was made of T cells isolated from PBMCs. This sequence uses TRBV27 and TRBJ1-5; no D gene is confidently identified. Here is the DNA: TGTGCCAGCAGTTTCTTGAATCAGCCCCAGCATTTT. It translates to CASSFLNQPQHF.